This TCR beta chain stems from a study of blood T cells in healthy people across ages. Overall study findings and caveats: A roughly linear fall in TCR beta diversity per million T cells was seen with increasing age.

Turning to this clonotype: What it binds is unknown.

A sample-barcoded 5' primer and a J-beta primer mix were used in a second PCR of roughly 7 to 11 cycles. TCRdb recomputed calls from the 5' RACE reads with MiXCR, one row per CDR3 protein. This table has 650,000 to 900,000 distinct CDR3 sequences, 62% appearing once. Germline CDR1 is LNHNV and CDR2 is YYDKDF (reference sequence). V dropped 2 bases and J dropped 7; count of bases not matched to a gene: 5. This CDR3 region has 14 residues. The clonotype was recovered from a man aged 25-45 years in good health. The chain uses TRBV15 and TRBJ2-7, with 10 bases aligning to TRBD2. The sample comprised blood. Here the CDR3 DNA reads TGTGCCACCAGCAGACAGCGGGGGGGCAATGAGCAGTACTTC. This gives the protein CATSRQRGGNEQYF.